The rows below give T cell receptor beta chains drawn from one sample of a study of cytomegalovirus exposure and HLA in healthy donors. Libraries were prepared by immunoSEQ multiplex PCR; TCRdb keeps only in-frame clonotypes and omits some of them. This sample carries under 250,000 clones, approximately 80% of them seen once, and the ten largest clones take 3.8%. Sequenced material: PBMCs. These receptors all come from a male donor in good health and CMV-seronegative. The CDR3 runs from the conserved cysteine through the conserved F or W. D genes are given only for firm matches. Expanded clones are given a class, and other clones once, few, many or no size at all.

J: TRBJ2-4; V: TRBV28; D: TRBD1; size: once; DNA: TGTGCCAGCAGCCCCTACGGACAGGGGGAGCGCATTCAGTACTTC; CDR3: CASSPYGQGERIQYF
J: TRBJ2-7; V: TRBV19; D: TRBD2; size: .; DNA: TGTGCCAGTAGCGGACTAGCGGGATTTGGCGAGCAGTACTTC; CDR3: CASSGLAGFGEQYF
J: TRBJ2-7; V: TRBV27; D: TRBD1; size: .; DNA: TGTGCCAGCAGTTTGGGGACAGAGTACGAGCAGTACTTC; CDR3: CASSLGTEYEQYF
J: TRBJ2-4; V: TRBV18; D: TRBD1; size: .; DNA: TGTGCCAGCTCACCAACGGCAGGGGGCGGAAACATTCAGTACTTC; CDR3: CASSPTAGGGNIQYF
J: TRBJ1-1; V: TRBV5-6; D: .; size: few; DNA: TGTGCCAGCAGCTTGGAGGACACGGGAGCTTTCTTT; CDR3: CASSLEDTGAFF
J: TRBJ1-2; V: TRBV5-1; D: .; size: .; DNA: TGCGCCAGCAGCTTGGGCAGGTATGGCTACACCTTC; CDR3: CASSLGRYGYTF
J: TRBJ2-7; V: TRBV5-1; D: .; size: .; DNA: TGCGCCAGCAGCCCTAGGCAGGGGTCCCCCTACGAGCAGTACTTC; CDR3: CASSPRQGSPYEQYF
J: TRBJ2-1; V: TRBV5-1; D: .; size: .; DNA: TGCGCCAGCAGCTGGCAGGGGACTAACAATGAGCAGTTCTTC; CDR3: CASSWQGTNNEQFF
J: TRBJ1-4; V: TRBV11-2; D: .; size: .; DNA: TGTGCCAGCAGCTTAGGGGGGGGATGGGAAAAACTGTTTTTT; CDR3: CASSLGGGWEKLFF
J: TRBJ2-5; V: TRBV5-1; D: .; size: .; DNA: TGCGCCAGCAGCTTTAGTGTGACACAAGAGACCCAGTACTTC; CDR3: CASSFSVTQETQYF
J: TRBJ2-1; V: TRBV15; D: TRBD2; size: .; DNA: TGTGCCACCAGCTGGGGACTAGCTGGGGATGAGCAGTTCTTC; CDR3: CATSWGLAGDEQFF
J: TRBJ1-5; V: TRBV19; D: .; size: .; DNA: TGTGCCAGTAGTTCTTCCTGGTGGGGCGGCAATCAGCCCCAGCATTTT; CDR3: CASSSSWWGGNQPQHF
J: TRBJ1-5; V: TRBV18; D: .; size: .; DNA: TGTGCCAGCTCAGATCGCGGGACCGCAAATCAGCCCCAGCATTTT; CDR3: CASSDRGTANQPQHF
J: TRBJ2-3; V: TRBV10-1; D: .; size: once; DNA: TGCGCCAGCAGTGGCCAGGACAGTCACACAGATACGCAGTATTTT; CDR3: CASSGQDSHTDTQYF
J: TRBJ1-1; V: TRBV16; D: .; size: once; DNA: TGTGCCAGCAGCCAATCGACTGGGCAGGGGCGTTTCTTGAACACTGAAGCTTTCTTT; CDR3: CASSQSTGQGRFLNTEAFF
J: TRBJ2-1; V: TRBV11-3; D: TRBD2; size: .; DNA: TGTGCCAGCAGCTTAGCTAGCGGGAGCTCCTACAATGAGCAGTTCTTC; CDR3: CASSLASGSSYNEQFF
J: TRBJ2-1; V: TRBV5-4; D: .; size: .; DNA: TGTGCCAGCAGCTTGGTCAACTACAATGAGCAGTTCTTC; CDR3: CASSLVNYNEQFF
J: TRBJ2-3; V: TRBV7-2; D: .; size: .; DNA: TGTGCCAGCAGCTTAGGTTCGGAGAGGTCGGGATCGCAGTATTTT; CDR3: CASSLGSERSGSQYF
J: TRBJ2-3; V: TRBV5-6; D: TRBD1; size: few; DNA: TGTGCCAGCAGCTCGGACAGGGAAGATACGCAGTATTTT; CDR3: CASSSDREDTQYF
J: TRBJ2-6; V: TRBV7-9; D: .; size: few; DNA: TGTGCCAGCAGCTTAGCGGCATTTTACAGGGACCGCGGGGCCAACGTCCTGACTTTC; CDR3: CASSLAAFYRDRGANVLTF
J: TRBJ1-5; V: TRBV5-6; D: .; size: .; DNA: TGTGCCAGCAGCTTGGCCGGGAAGCATAACAATCAGCCCCAGCATTTT; CDR3: CASSLAGKHNNQPQHF
J: TRBJ2-7; V: TRBV2; D: TRBD2; size: .; DNA: TGTGCCAGCAGTGGTCGACTAGCGGGAGTCTACGAGCAGTACTTC; CDR3: CASSGRLAGVYEQYF
J: TRBJ2-3; V: TRBV7-9; D: TRBD2; size: .; DNA: TGTTCCAGCAGCTTCATGGGACTAGCATGGGATACGCAGTATTTT; CDR3: CSSSFMGLAWDTQYF
J: TRBJ1-1; V: TRBV29-1; D: TRBD1; size: .; DNA: TGCAGCGTTGAGGGGGACAGACAATACACTGAAGCTTTCTTT; CDR3: CSVEGDRQYTEAFF
J: TRBJ2-7; V: TRBV7-9; D: .; size: .; DNA: TGTGCCAGCAGCCAGGACAGTACCTCACGCGAGCAGTACTTC; CDR3: CASSQDSTSREQYF
J: TRBJ2-7; V: TRBV27; D: .; size: .; DNA: TGTGCCAGCAGTTTTGGGGGCGCGGAGCAGTACTTC; CDR3: CASSFGGAEQYF